This TCR beta chain comes out of a study of T-cell memory formation after mild COVID-19. This clonotype was counted a few times. MiXCR, run by TCRdb on the 5' RACE reads, gives a single entry per CDR3 protein. The table records around 410,000 distinct CDR3 sequences, 20% to 25% of them present only once. The CDR3 is 15 residues long. Germline trimming cut 0 bases from V and 4 bases from J; bases unmatched to any gene: 6. Per the germline V gene, CDR1 is SGDLS and CDR2 is YYNGEE. This TCR came from an adult woman who had mild COVID-19 (a few samples of this study predate the infection). Cell type and time point are not known. Material for sequencing was PBMCs or a T cell subset sorted from them (not recorded which). The J gene is TRBJ2-5, the V gene TRBV9; 7 bases agree with TRBD2. The CDR3 DNA sequence: TGTGCCAGCAGCGTAGCGTCCAGGGAGGGAGAGACCCAGTACTTC. As protein: CASSVASREGETQYF.